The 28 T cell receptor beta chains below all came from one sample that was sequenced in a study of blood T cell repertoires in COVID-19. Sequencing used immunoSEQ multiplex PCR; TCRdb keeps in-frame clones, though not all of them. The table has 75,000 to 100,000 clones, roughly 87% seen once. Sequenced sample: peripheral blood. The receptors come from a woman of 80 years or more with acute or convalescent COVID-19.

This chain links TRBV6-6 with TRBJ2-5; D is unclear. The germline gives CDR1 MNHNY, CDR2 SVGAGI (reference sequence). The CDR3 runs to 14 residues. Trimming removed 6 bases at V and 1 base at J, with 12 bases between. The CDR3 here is CASRAPRSQETQYF. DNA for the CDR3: TGTGCCAGCAGGGCCCCTAGGAGCCAAGAGACCCAGTACTTC.

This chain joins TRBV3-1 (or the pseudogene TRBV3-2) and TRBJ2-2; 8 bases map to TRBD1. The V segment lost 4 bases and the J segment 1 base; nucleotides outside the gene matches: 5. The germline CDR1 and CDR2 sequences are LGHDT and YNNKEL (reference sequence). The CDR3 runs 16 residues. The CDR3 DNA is TGTGCCAGCAGCCGATCCGGGACAGGGAACACCGGGGAGCTGTTTTTT. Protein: CASSRSGTGNTGELFF.

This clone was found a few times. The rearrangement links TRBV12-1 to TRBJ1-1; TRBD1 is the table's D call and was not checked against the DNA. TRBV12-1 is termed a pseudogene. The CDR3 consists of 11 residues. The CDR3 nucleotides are TGTGCCAGCAGCTTTGGGGCAGAAGCTTTCTTT. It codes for CASSFGAEAFF.

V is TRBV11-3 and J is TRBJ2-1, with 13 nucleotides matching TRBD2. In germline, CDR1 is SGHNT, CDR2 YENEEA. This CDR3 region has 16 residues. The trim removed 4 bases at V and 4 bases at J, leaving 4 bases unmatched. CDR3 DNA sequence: TGTGCCAGCAGCTCTATGGGACTAGCGGGGTACAATGAGCAGTTCTTC. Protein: CASSSMGLAGYNEQFF.

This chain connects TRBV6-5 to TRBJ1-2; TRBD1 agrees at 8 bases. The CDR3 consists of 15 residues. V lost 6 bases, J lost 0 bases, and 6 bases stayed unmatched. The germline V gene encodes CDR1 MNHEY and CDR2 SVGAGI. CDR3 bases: TGTGCCAGCAGGGGACAGGCAACAGCTAACTATGGCTACACCTTC. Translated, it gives CASRGQATANYGYTF.

CDR3 in DNA: TGTGCCTGGACCTCGGAAGCGGGGGGGCCCAGGACCGGGGAGCTGTTTTTT. Protein product: CAWTSEAGGPRTGELFF. The rearrangement links TRBV30 to TRBJ2-2; the match to TRBD2 covers 10 bases. Trimming at V came to 4 bases and at J to 5 bases, leaving 13 bases not matched to a gene. The CDR3 length is 17 residues. CDR1 and CDR2 (germline): GTSNPN, SVGIG (reference sequence).

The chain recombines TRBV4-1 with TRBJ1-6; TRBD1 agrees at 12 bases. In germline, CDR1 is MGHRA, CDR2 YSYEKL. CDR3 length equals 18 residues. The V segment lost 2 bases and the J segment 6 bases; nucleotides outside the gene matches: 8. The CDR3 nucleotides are TGCGCCAGCAGCCAAAACCGGGACAGGGGGCTACTTAATTCACCCCTCCACTTT. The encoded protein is CASSQNRDRGLLNSPLHF.

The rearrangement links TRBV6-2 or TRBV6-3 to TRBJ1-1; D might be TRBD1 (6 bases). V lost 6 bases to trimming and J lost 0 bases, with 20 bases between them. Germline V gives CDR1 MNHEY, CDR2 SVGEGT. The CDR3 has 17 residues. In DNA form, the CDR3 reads TGTGCCAGCAGCCCTCGGGGGGGGCCACTTATGAACACTGAAGCTTTCTTT. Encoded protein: CASSPRGGPLMNTEAFF.

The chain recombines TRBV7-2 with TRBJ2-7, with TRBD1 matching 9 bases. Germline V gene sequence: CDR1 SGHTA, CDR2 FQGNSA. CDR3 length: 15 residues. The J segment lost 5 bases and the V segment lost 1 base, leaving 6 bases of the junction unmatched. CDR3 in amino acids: CASSLGGTGFDEQYF. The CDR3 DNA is TGTGCCAGCAGCTTAGGAGGGACAGGGTTCGACGAGCAGTACTTC.

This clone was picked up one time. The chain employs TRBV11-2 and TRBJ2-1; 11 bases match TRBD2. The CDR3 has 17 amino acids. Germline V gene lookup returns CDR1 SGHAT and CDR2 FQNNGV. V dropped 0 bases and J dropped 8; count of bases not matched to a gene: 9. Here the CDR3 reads CASSLDLSSGGGDEQFF. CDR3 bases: TGTGCCAGCAGCTTAGATTTGAGTAGCGGGGGGGGCGATGAGCAGTTCTTC.

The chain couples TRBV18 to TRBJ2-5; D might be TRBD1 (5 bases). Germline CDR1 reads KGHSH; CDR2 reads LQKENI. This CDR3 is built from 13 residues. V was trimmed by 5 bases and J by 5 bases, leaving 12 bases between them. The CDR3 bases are TGTGCCAGCTCAACCAGCCAGGGTGAGACCCAGTACTTC. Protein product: CASSTSQGETQYF.

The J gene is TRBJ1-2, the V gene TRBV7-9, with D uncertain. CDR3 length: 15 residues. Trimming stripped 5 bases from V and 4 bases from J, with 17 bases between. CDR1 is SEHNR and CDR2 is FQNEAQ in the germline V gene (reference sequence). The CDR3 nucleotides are TGTGCCAGCAGCCACAGTGGCAGTGAAGGCTATGGCTACACCTTC. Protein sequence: CASSHSGSEGYGYTF.

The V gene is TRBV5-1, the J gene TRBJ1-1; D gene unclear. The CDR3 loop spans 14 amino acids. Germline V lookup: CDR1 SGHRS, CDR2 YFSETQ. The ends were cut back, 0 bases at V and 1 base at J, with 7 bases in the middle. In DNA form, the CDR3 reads TGCGCCAGCAGCTTGGGTATCAGGAACACTGAAGCTTTCTTT. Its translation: CASSLGIRNTEAFF.

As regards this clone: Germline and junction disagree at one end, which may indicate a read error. CDR3 sequence reads: CASSSVAAGELFF. CDR3 sequence (DNA): TGTGCTAGCAGCTCAGTAGCTGCCGGGGAGCTGTTTTTT. This chain links TRBV7-7 with TRBJ2-2; D is ambiguous. The length of the CDR3 is 13 residues. CDR1 is SSHAT and CDR2 is FNYEAQ in the germline V gene (reference sequence).

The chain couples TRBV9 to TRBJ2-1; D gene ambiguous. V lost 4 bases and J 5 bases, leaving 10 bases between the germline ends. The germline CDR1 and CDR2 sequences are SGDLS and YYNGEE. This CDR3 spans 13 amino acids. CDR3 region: CASSIGVNNEQFF. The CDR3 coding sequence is TGTGCCAGCAGCATAGGAGTCAACAATGAGCAGTTCTTC.

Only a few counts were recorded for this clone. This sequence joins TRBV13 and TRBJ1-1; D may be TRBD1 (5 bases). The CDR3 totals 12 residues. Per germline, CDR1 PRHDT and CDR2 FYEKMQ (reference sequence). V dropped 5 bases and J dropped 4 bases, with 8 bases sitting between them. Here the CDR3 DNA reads TGTGCCAGCAGCCCCCAGGGCACTGAAGCTTTCTTT. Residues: CASSPQGTEAFF.

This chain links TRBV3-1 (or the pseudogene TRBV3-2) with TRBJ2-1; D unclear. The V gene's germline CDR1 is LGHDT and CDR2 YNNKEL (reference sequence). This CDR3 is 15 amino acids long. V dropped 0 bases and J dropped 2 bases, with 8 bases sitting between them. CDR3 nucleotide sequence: TGTGCCAGCAGCCAAGATACAGCCGCCTACAATGAGCAGTTCTTC. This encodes CASSQDTAAYNEQFF.

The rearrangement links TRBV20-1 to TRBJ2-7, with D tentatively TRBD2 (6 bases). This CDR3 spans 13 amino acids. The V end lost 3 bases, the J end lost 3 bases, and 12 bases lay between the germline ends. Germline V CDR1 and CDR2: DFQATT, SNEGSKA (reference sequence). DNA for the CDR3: TGCAGTGCTAGTGCGGGGTTTATCTACGAGCAGTACTTC. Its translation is CSASAGFIYEQYF.

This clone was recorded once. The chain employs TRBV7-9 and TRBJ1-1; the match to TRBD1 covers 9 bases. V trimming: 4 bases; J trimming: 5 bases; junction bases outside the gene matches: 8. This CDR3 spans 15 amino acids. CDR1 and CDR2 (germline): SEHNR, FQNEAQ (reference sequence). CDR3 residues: CASSSGQGGWTEAFF. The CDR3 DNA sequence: TGTGCCAGCAGCTCGGGACAGGGCGGGTGGACTGAAGCTTTCTTT.

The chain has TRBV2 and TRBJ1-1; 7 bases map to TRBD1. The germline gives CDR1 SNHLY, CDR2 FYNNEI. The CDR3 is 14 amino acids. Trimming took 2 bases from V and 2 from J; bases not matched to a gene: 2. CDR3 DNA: TGTGCCAGCAGTGAAAGGGACAGCAACACTGAAGCTTTCTTT. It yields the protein CASSERDSNTEAFF.

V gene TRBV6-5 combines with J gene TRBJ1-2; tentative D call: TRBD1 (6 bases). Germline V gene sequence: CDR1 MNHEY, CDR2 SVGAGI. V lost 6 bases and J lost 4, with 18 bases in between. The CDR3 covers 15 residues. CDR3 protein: CASSRRSRGGYGYTF. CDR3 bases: TGTGCCAGCAGCAGGCGATCCCGAGGGGGCTATGGCTACACCTTC.

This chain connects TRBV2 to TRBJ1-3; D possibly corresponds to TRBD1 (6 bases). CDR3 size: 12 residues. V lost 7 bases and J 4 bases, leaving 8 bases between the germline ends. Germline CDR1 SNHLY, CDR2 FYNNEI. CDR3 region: CASNRVGNTIYF. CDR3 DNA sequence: TGTGCCAGCAACAGGGTCGGAAACACCATATATTTT.

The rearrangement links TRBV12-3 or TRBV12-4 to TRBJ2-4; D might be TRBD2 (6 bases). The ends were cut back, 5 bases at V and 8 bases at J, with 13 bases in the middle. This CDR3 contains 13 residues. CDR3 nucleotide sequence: TGTGCCAGCAGTCCCGGCTGGGGGGACATTCAGTACTTC. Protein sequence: CASSPGWGDIQYF.

The CDR3 loop reads CASSPSARGNTEAFF. The CDR3 region has the DNA TGCGCCAGCAGCCCTTCAGCAAGGGGGAACACTGAAGCTTTCTTT. The genes are TRBV5-1 and TRBJ1-1, with a tentative D call TRBD1 (5 bases). The CDR3 is made up of 15 amino acids. Trimming cost V 4 bases and J 1 base, with 14 bases left between them. Germline V gives CDR1 SGHRS, CDR2 YFSETQ.

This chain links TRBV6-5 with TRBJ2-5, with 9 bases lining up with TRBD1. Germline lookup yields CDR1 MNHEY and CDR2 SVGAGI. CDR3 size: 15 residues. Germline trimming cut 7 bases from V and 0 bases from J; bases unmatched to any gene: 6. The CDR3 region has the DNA TGTGCCAGCACTCGGGGGACAGGGTACCAAGAGACCCAGTACTTC. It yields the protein CASTRGTGYQETQYF.

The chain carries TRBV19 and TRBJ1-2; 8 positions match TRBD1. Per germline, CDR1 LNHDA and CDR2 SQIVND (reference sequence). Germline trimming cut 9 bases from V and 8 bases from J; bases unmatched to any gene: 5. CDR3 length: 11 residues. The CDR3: CASRQGHGYTF. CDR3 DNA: TGTGCCAGCCGACAGGGGCACGGCTACACCTTC.

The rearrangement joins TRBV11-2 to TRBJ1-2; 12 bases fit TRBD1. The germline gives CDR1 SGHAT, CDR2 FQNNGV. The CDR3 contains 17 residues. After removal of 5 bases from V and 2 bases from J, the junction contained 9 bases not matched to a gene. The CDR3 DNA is TGTGCCAGCAGCGCACGGGACAGGGGGCACCCAAACTATGGCTACACCTTC. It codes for CASSARDRGHPNYGYTF.

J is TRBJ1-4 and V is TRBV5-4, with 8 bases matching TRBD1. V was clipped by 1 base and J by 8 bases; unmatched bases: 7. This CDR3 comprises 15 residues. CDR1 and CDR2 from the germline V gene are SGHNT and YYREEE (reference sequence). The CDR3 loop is CASSLRQGRGEKLFF. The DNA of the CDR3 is TGTGCCAGCAGCTTGAGACAGGGGCGGGGGGAAAAACTGTTTTTT.